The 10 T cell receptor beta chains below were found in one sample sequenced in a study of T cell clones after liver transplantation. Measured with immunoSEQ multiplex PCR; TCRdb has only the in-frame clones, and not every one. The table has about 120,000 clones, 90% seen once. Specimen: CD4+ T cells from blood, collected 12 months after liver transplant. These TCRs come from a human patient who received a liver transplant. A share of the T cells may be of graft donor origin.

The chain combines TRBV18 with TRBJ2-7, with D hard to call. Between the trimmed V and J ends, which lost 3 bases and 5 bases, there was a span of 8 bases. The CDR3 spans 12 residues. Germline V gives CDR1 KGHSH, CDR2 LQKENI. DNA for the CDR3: TGTGCCAGCTCACCCTCTTCCGACGAGCAGTACTTC. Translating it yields CASSPSSDEQYF.

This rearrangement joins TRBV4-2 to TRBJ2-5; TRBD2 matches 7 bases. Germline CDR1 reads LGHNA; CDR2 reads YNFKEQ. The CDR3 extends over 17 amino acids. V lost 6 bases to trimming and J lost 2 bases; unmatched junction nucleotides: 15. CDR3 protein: CASSLAANSGRQETQYF. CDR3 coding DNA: TGTGCCAGCAGTCTCGCGGCAAATAGCGGGCGACAAGAGACCCAGTACTTC.

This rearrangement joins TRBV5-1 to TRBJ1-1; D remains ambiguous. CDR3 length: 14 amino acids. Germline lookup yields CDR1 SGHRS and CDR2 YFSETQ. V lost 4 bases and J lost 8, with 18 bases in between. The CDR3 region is CASSPARLDLEAFF. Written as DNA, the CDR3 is TGCGCCAGCAGCCCCGCCCGCCTTGATTTGGAAGCTTTCTTT.

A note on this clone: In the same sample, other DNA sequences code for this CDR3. CDR3 loop: CASSEPGRETQYF. The CDR3 DNA is TGTGCCTCCTCCGAACCAGGGAGAGAGACCCAGTACTTC. This chain links TRBV25-1 with TRBJ2-5; either TRBD1 or TRBD2 may supply D (5 bases each). Trimming took off 11 bases at V and 4 bases at J, with 17 bases between the two ends. The CDR3 covers 13 residues. Germline V gene lookup returns CDR1 MGHDK and CDR2 SYGVNS.

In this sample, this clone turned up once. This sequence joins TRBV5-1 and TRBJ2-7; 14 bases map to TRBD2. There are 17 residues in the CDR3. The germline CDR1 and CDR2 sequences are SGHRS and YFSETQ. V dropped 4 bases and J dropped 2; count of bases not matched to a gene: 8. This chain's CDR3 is CASSRGTSGSETYEQYF. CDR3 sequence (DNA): TGCGCCAGCAGCCGCGGGACTAGCGGGAGTGAGACCTACGAGCAGTACTTC.

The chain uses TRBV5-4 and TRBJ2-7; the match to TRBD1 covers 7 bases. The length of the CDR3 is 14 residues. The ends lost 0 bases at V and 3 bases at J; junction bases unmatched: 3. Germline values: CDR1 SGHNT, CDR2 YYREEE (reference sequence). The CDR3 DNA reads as TGTGCCAGCAGCTTGGGGGGACAGTTCTACGAGCAGTACTTC. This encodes CASSLGGQFYEQYF.

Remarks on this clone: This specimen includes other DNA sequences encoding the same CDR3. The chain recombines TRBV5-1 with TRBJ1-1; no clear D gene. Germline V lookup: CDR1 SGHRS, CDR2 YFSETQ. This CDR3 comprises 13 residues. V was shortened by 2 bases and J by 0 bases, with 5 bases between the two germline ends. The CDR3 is CASSLQMNTEAFF. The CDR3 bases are TGCGCCAGCAGCTTACAGATGAACACTGAAGCTTTCTTT.

The CDR3 DNA is TGTGCCAGCAGTTATTGGAAGGATTCCCCTGGAAACACCATATATTTT. Residues: CASSYWKDSPGNTIYF. The chain combines TRBV28 with TRBJ1-3; D is ambiguous. V was cut by 4 bases and J by 2 bases, with 15 bases left in between. Germline CDR1 is MDHEN and CDR2 is SYDVKM. The CDR3 extends over 16 amino acids.

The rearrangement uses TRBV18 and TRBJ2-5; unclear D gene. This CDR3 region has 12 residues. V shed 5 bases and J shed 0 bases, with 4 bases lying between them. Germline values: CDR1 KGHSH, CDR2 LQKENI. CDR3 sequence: CASSSYQETQYF. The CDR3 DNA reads TGTGCCAGCTCATCGTACCAAGAGACCCAGTACTTC.

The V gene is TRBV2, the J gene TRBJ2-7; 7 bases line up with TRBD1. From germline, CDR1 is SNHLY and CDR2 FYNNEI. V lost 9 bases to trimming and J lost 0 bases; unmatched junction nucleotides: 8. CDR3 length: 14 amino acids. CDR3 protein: CARSSGQSSYEQYF. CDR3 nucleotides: TGTGCCAGGAGCTCGGGACAGAGCTCCTACGAGCAGTACTTC.